What follows are 15 T cell receptor beta chains derived from one specimen sequenced in a study of blood T cells in healthy people across ages. The use of a sample-barcoded 5' primer and a J-beta primer mix characterized a second PCR of roughly 6 to 11 cycles. One entry per CDR3 protein, called by TCRdb with MiXCR from the 5' RACE reads. The table records hundreds of thousands of distinct CDR3 sequences, roughly 32% of them present only once. The sequenced sample was blood. These receptors all come from a woman older than 75 in good health.

V gene TRBV12-3 or TRBV12-4 combines with J gene TRBJ1-3; no clear D. Trimming took 1 base from V and 15 from J, leaving 13 bases between them. This CDR3 comprises 12 residues. As DNA, the CDR3 is TGTGCCAGCAGTTTAGGATCAGGCCGCGGATATTTT. Protein sequence: CASSLGSGRGYF.

This clonotype was seen repeatedly, ten times or more. The chain uses TRBV7-9 and TRBJ1-5, with 9 bases that match TRBD1. Germline V CDR1 and CDR2: SEHNR, FQNEAQ (reference sequence). This CDR3 spans 16 amino acids. The V gene end was trimmed by 5 bases and the J gene end by 2 bases; junction bases not matched to a gene: 7. The DNA for the CDR3 is TGTGCCAGCAGCCCGGTGGGACAGGGACGCAATCAGCCCCAGCATTTT. Its translation: CASSPVGQGRNQPQHF.

This clonotype was detected only a few times. The CDR3 sequence: CASSQDPSSGSGNTIYF. The CDR3 DNA sequence: TGCGCCAGCAGCCAAGATCCCAGCAGTGGCTCTGGAAACACCATATATTTT. The V gene is TRBV4-1, the J gene TRBJ1-3; D gene unclear. Trimming cost V 0 bases and J 0 bases, with 12 bases left between them. Germline V gene sequence: CDR1 MGHRA, CDR2 YSYEKL. The CDR3 runs 17 residues.

The chain combines TRBV30 with TRBJ1-2; 9 positions agree with TRBD1. The CDR3 loop spans 15 amino acids. CDR1 and CDR2 (germline): GTSNPN, SVGIG (reference sequence). Losses at the gene ends were 2 bases for V and 4 bases for J; bases not matched to a gene: 8. The CDR3: CAWSPRDRVGYGYTF. The CDR3 DNA is TGTGCCTGGAGTCCCCGGGACAGGGTGGGCTATGGCTACACCTTC.

The chain carries TRBV20-1 and TRBJ1-2; D gene unclear. Trimming took off 0 bases at V and 6 bases at J, with 14 bases between the two ends. This CDR3 has 14 residues. The germline gives CDR1 DFQATT, CDR2 SNEGSKA (reference sequence). The CDR3 here is CSAREPRSKNGYTF. The CDR3 DNA sequence: TGCAGTGCTAGAGAACCTCGTTCAAAGAATGGCTACACCTTC.

This clonotype was seen once. This may stem from a read error, because a much larger clone lies one nucleotide away. The chain employs TRBV20-1 and TRBJ2-7; D is possibly TRBD1 or TRBD2 (5 bases each). There are 10 residues in the CDR3. Germline loops: CDR1 DFQATT, CDR2 SNEGSKA (reference sequence). The V and J ends lost 7 bases and 2 bases respectively, with 6 bases between them. Written as DNA, the CDR3 is TGCAGTGTGGGGGCCTACGAGCAGTACTTC. This sequence encodes CSVGAYEQYF.

The chain employs TRBV7-2 and TRBJ2-1, with 7 bases aligning to TRBD2. The CDR3 covers 15 residues. Germline values: CDR1 SGHTA, CDR2 FQGNSA. Germline trimming cut 1 base from V and 6 bases from J; bases unmatched to any gene: 6. The CDR3 loop reads CASSLGTRVTNEQFF. CDR3 nucleotides: TGTGCCAGCAGCTTAGGGACTAGGGTTACCAATGAGCAGTTCTTC.

As regards this clonotype: Just one base apart from a much larger clone, this may be a read error. This chain uses TRBV20-1 with TRBJ2-3, with unresolved D. The CDR3 is made up of 15 amino acids. CDR1 DFQATT and CDR2 SNEGSKA come from the germline V gene (reference sequence). Trimming shortened V by 4 bases and J by 6 bases, and 20 bases separated the two germline ends. The CDR3 nucleotides read TGCAGTGCTACTCCGACTCAGGCCCTGGGGGATACGCAGTATTTT. This sequence encodes CSATPTQALGDTQYF.

This clonotype was recorded many times. The chain carries TRBV20-1 and TRBJ1-6; D gene unclear. Germline CDR1 reads DFQATT; CDR2 reads SNEGSKA (reference sequence). V gave up 3 bases and J gave up 7 bases, with 25 bases separating them. The CDR3 has 18 amino acids. DNA for the CDR3: TGCAGTGCTAGGGCCGTGACGGGCCTCCCCGGGATCAATTCACCCCTCCACTTT. Its translation is CSARAVTGLPGINSPLHF.

This clonotype was detected ten times or more. V and J are TRBV20-1 and TRBJ1-2, with 7 bases fitting TRBD1. Germline V gene data show CDR1 as DFQATT and CDR2 as SNEGSKA (reference sequence). CDR3 length: 16 residues. Losses at the gene ends were 5 bases for V and 1 base for J; bases not matched to a gene: 13. CDR3 sequence (DNA): TGCAGTGCTGAAACAGGGGTCTCTACACTTAACTATGGCTACACCTTC. As protein: CSAETGVSTLNYGYTF.

The chain joins TRBV24-1 to TRBJ2-1; no clear D. Per germline, CDR1 KGHDR and CDR2 SFDVKD. This CDR3 is 15 amino acids long. V gave up 3 bases and J gave up 2 bases, with 10 bases separating them. The DNA for the CDR3 is TGTGCCACCAGTGATCAGACCGGAGCCTACAATGAGCAGTTCTTC. Amino acids: CATSDQTGAYNEQFF.

The chain recombines TRBV4-2 with TRBJ1-2, with no clear D. The CDR3 sequence is 17 residues long. With 1 base removed from V and 2 bases from J, the gap between germline ends came to 17 bases. Germline CDR1 is LGHNA and CDR2 is YNFKEQ. The CDR3 is CASSQVLSRRVNYGYTF. CDR3 sequence (DNA): TGTGCCAGCAGCCAAGTTCTATCCAGGCGGGTCAACTATGGCTACACCTTC.

As to this clonotype: This may be a read error: a much more frequent sequence differs by one nucleotide. The CDR3 protein is CASSLVGSTYEQFF. The CDR3 DNA reads TGTGCCAGCTCACTTGTAGGCAGCACCTACGAGCAGTTCTTC. The chain employs TRBV18 and TRBJ2-1; D not resolved. The germline gives CDR1 KGHSH, CDR2 LQKENI. The CDR3 consists of 14 residues. Trimming removed 4 bases at V and 10 bases at J, with 17 bases between.

This clonotype came up many times. The chain is built from TRBV6-5 and TRBJ1-2, with D tentatively TRBD1 (5 bases). The germline CDR1 and CDR2 sequences are MNHEY and SVGAGI. This CDR3 contains 15 residues. The ends were cut back, 8 bases at V and 5 bases at J, with 21 bases in the middle. This CDR3 reads CASQPGTVTKYGYTF. The CDR3 DNA sequence: TGTGCCAGCCAACCCGGGACCGTCACGAAGTATGGCTACACCTTC.

This clonotype was observed a handful of times. This chain links TRBV9 with TRBJ1-3; perhaps TRBD1 as D (5 bases). CDR3 length: 20 amino acids. V was shortened by 0 bases and J by 0 bases, with 22 bases between the two germline ends. Per the germline V gene, CDR1 is SGDLS and CDR2 is YYNGEE. DNA for the CDR3: TGTGCCAGCAGCGTAGAAATGGGGAGGGGCAGGGCCAACTCTGGAAACACCATATATTTT. It translates to CASSVEMGRGRANSGNTIYF. Filled out from reference TRBV9 and TRBJ1-3, the complete variable domain reads DSGVTQTPKHLITATGQRVTLRCSPRSGDLSVYWYQQSLDQGLQFLIQYYNGEERAKGNILERFSAQQFPDLHSELNLSSLELGDSALYFCASSVEMGRGRANSGNTIYFGEGSWLTVV.